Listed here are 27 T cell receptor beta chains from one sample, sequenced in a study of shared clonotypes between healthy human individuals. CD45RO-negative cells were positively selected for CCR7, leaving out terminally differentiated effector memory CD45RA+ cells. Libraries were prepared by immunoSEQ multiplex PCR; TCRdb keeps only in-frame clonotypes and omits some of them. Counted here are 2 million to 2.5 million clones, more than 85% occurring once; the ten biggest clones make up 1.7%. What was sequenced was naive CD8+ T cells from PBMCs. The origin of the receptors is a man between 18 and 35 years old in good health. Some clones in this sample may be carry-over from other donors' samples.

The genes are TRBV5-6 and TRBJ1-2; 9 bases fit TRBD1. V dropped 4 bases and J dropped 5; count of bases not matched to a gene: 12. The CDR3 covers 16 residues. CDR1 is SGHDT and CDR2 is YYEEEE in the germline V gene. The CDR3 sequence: CASSPPRAGTGYGYTF. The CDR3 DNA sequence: TGTGCCAGCAGCCCGCCGAGGGCCGGGACAGGGTATGGCTACACCTTC.

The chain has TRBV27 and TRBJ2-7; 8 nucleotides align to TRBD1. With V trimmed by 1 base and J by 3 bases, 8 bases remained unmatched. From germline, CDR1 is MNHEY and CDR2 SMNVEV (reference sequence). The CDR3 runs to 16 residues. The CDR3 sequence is CASSLLGITGGYEQYF. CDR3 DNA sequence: TGTGCCAGCAGTTTATTAGGCATCACAGGGGGCTACGAGCAGTACTTC.

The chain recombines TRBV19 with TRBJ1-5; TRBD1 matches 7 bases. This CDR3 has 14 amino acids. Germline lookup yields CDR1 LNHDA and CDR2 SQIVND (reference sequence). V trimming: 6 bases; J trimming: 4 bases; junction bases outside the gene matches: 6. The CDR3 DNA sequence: TGTGCCAGTAGCCGGGACAGAATAAATCAGCCCCAGCATTTT. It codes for CASSRDRINQPQHF.

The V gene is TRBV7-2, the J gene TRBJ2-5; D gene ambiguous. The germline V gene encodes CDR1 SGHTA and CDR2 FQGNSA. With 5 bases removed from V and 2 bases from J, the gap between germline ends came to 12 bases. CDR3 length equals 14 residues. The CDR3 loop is CASSHRTKQETQYF. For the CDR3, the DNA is TGTGCCAGCAGCCACCGGACGAAACAAGAGACCCAGTACTTC.

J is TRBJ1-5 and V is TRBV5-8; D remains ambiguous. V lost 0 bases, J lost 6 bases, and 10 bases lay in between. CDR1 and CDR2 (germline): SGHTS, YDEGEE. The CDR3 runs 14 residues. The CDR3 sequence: CASSLAPGIQPQHF. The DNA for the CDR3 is TGTGCCAGCAGCTTGGCCCCGGGGATTCAGCCCCAGCATTTT.

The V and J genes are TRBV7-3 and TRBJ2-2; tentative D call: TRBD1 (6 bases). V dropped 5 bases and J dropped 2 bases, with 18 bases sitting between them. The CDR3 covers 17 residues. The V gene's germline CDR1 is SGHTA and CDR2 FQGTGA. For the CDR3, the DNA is TGTGCCAGCAGCCCCAACCACAGGGTGCCCAACACCGGGGAGCTGTTTTTT. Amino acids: CASSPNHRVPNTGELFF.

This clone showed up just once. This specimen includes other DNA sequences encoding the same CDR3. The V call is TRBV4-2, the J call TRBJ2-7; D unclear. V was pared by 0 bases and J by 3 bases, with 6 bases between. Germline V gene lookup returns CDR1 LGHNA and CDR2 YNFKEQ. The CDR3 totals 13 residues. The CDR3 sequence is CASSQDRSYEQYF. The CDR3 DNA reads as TGTGCCAGCAGCCAAGATCGCAGCTACGAGCAGTACTTC.

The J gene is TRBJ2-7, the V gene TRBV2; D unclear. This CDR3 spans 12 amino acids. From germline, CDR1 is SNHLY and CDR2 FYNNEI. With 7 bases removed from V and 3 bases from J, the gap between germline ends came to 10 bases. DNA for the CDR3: TGTGCCAGCAAGGATAGAGTCTACGAGCAGTACTTC. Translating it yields CASKDRVYEQYF.

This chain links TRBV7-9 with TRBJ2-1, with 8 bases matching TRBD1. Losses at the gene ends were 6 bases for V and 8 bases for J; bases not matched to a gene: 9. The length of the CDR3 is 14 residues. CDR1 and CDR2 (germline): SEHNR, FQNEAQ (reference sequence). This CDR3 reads CASRPGQGIDEQFF. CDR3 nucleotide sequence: TGTGCCAGCAGACCCGGACAGGGTATCGATGAGCAGTTCTTC.

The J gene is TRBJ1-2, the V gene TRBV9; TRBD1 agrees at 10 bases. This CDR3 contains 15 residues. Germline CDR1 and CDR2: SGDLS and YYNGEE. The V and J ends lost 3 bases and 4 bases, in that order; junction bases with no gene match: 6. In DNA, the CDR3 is TGTGCCAGCAGCGCGGGACAGGGGCCGCTCTATGGCTACACCTTC. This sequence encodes CASSAGQGPLYGYTF.

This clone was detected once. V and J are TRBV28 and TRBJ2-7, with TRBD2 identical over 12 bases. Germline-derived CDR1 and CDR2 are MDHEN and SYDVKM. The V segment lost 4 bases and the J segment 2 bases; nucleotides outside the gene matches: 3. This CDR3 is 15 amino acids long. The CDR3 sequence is CASSSRTSGTYEQYF. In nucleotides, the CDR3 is TGTGCCAGCAGTTCGAGGACTAGCGGGACCTACGAGCAGTACTTC. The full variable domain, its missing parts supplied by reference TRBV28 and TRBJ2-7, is DVKVTQSSRYLVKRTGEKVFLECVQDMDHENMFWYRQDPGLGLRLIYFSYDVKMKEKGDIPEGYSVSREKKERFSLILESASTNQTSMYLCASSSRTSGTYEQYFGPGTRLTVT.

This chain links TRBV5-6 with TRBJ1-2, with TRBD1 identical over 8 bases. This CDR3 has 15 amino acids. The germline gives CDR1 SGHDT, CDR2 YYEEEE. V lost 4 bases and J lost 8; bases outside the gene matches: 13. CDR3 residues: CASSLGTGGVKGYTF. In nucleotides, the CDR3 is TGTGCCAGCAGCCTCGGGACAGGAGGGGTGAAAGGCTACACCTTC. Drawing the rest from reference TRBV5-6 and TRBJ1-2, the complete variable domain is DAGVTQSPTHLIKTRGQQVTLRCSPKSGHDTVSWYQQALGQGPQFIFQYYEEEERQRGNFPDRFSGHQFPNYSSELNVNALLLGDSALYLCASSLGTGGVKGYTFGSGTRLTVV.

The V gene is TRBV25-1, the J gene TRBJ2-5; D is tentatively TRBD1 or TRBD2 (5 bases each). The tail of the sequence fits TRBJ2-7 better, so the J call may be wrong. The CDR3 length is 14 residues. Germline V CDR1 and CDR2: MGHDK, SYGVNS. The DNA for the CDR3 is TGTGCCAGCAGTACCTCAGGGAGCTCCTACGAGCAGTACTTC. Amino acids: CASSTSGSSYEQYF.

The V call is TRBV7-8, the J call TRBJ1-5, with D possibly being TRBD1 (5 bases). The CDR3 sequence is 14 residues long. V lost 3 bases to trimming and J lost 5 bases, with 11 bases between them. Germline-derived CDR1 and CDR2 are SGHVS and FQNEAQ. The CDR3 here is CASSFSEGDQPQHF. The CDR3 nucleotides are TGTGCCAGCAGCTTCTCCGAAGGGGATCAGCCCCAGCATTTT.

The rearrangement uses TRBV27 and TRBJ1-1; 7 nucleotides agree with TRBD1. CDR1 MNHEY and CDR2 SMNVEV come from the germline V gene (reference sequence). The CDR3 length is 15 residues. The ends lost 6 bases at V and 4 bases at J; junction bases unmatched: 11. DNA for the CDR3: TGTGCCAGCAGGAGAGACAGGGTGGGAATCACTGAAGCTTTCTTT. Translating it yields CASRRDRVGITEAFF.

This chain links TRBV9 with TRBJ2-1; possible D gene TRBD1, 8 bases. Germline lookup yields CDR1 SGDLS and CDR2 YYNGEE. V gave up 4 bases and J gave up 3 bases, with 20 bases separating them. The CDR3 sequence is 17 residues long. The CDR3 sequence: CASSPTGGGMGYNEQFF. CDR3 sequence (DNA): TGTGCCAGCAGCCCCACAGGGGGGGGAATGGGCTACAATGAGCAGTTCTTC.

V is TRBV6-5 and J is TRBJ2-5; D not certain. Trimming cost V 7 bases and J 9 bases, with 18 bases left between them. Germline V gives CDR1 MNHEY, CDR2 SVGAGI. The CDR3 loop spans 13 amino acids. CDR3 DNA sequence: TGTGCCAGCACCCACCGTGGGGTGGGTGCCCAGTACTTC. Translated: CASTHRGVGAQYF.

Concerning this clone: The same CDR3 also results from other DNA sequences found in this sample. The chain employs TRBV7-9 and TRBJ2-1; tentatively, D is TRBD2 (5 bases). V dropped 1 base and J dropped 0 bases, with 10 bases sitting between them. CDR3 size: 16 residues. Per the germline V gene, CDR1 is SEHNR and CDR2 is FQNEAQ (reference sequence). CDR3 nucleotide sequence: TGTGCCAGCAGCTTAGGGACTCCGAGCTCCTACAATGAGCAGTTCTTC. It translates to CASSLGTPSSYNEQFF.

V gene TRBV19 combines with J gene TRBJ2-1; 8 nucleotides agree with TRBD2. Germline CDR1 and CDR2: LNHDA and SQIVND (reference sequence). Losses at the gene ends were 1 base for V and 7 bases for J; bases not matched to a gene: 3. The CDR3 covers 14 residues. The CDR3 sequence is CASSIGGLGNEQFF. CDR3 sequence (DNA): TGTGCCAGTAGTATAGGGGGACTAGGGAATGAGCAGTTCTTC.

In DNA form, the CDR3 reads TGTGCCAGCAGCGTAGCCGGGGGAGTCAACAATGAGCAGTTCTTC. This sequence encodes CASSVAGGVNNEQFF. This chain uses TRBV9 with TRBJ2-1; tentative D call: TRBD2 (6 bases). Germline CDR1 is SGDLS and CDR2 is YYNGEE. Trimming left V 0 bases short and J 5 bases short, with 12 bases between. The CDR3 has 15 amino acids.

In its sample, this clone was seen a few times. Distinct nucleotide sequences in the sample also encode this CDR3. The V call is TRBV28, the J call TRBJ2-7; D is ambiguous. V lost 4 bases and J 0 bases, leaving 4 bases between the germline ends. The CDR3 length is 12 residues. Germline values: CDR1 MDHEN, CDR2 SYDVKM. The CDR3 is CASSSNSYEQYF. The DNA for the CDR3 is TGTGCCAGCAGTTCGAACTCCTACGAGCAGTACTTC.

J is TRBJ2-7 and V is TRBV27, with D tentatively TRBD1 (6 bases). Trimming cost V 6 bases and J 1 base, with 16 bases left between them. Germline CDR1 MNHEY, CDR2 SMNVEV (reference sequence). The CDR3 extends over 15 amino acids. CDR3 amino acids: CASRPAGAPSYEQYF. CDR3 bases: TGTGCCAGCAGACCCGCAGGGGCCCCGTCCTACGAGCAGTACTTC.

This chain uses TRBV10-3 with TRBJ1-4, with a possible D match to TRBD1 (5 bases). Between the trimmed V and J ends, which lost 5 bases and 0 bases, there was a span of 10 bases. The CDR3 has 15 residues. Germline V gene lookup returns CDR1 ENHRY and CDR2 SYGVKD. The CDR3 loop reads CAISPTEATNEKLFF. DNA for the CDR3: TGTGCCATCAGTCCGACAGAGGCAACTAATGAAAAACTGTTTTTT.

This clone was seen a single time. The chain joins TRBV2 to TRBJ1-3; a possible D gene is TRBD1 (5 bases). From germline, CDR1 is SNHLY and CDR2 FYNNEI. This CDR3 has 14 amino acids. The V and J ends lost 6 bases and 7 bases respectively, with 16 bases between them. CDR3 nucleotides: TGTGCCAGCAGCGCAGGGCCCCCCGGGAACACCATATATTTT. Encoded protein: CASSAGPPGNTIYF.

The CDR3 loop is CASSLPTSWGRTNYGYTF. The CDR3 DNA sequence: TGTGCCAGCAGCTTACCAACCTCCTGGGGAAGAACTAACTATGGCTACACCTTC. V usage is TRBV7-9 and J usage is TRBJ1-2; no reliable D call. Germline lookup yields CDR1 SEHNR and CDR2 FQNEAQ (reference sequence). Trimming cost V 2 bases and J 0 bases, with 19 bases left between them. The CDR3 runs to 18 residues.

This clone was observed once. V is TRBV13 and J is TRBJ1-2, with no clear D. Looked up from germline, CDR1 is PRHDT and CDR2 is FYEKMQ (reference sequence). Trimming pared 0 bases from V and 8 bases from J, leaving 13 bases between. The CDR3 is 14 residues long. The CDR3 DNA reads TGTGCCAGCAGCTTAGGTCAGGCCCTTTGGGGCTACACCTTC. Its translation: CASSLGQALWGYTF. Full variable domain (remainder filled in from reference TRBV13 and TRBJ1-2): AAGVIQSPRHLIKEKRETATLKCYPIPRHDTVYWYQQGPGQDPQFLISFYEKMQSDKGSIPDRFSAQQFSDYHSELNMSSLELGDSALYFCASSLGQALWGYTFGSGTRLTVV.

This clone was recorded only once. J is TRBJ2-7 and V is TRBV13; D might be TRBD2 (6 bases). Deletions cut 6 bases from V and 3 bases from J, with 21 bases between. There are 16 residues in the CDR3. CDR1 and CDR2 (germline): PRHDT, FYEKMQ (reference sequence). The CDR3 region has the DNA TGTGCCAGCAGATATTACAAAGGAGGGACGGACTACGAGCAGTACTTC. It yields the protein CASRYYKGGTDYEQYF. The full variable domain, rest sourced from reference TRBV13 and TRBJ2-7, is AAGVIQSPRHLIKEKRETATLKCYPIPRHDTVYWYQQGPGQDPQFLISFYEKMQSDKGSIPDRFSAQQFSDYHSELNMSSLELGDSALYFCASRYYKGGTDYEQYFGPGTRLTVT.